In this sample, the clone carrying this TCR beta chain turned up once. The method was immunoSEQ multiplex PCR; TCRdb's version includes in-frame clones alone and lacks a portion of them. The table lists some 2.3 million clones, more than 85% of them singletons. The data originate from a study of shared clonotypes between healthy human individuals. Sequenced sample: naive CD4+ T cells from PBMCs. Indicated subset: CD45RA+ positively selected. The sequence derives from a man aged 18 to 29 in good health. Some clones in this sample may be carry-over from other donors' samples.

CDR3 loop: CASRLDGNPSYEQYF. CDR3 DNA sequence: TGTGCCAGCCGATTGGACGGGAACCCCTCCTACGAGCAGTACTTC. The V and J genes are TRBV6-5 and TRBJ2-7; perhaps TRBD2 as D (5 bases). Trimming pared 8 bases from V and 0 bases from J, leaving 17 bases between. The germline V gene has CDR1 MNHEY and CDR2 SVGAGI. The CDR3 sequence is 15 residues long.